This TCR beta chain was recorded in a study of neurological immune-mediated disorders. V lost 2 bases and J 5 bases, leaving 10 bases between the germline ends. CDR1 SNHLY and CDR2 FYNNEI come from the germline V gene. The CDR3 is 14 residues long. From the 5' RACE reads, TCRdb called clonotypes with MiXCR, one entry per CDR3 protein. The data show around 64,000 distinct CDR3 sequences, 3.2% seen once. This clonotype was found many times. The TCR was taken from a woman aged 50 to 60 with multiple sclerosis. This sequence joins TRBV2 and TRBJ1-5, with a tentative D call TRBD1 (5 bases). The sample was PBMCs. The CDR3 DNA sequence: TGTGCCAGCAGTGAAATGGGGGGACATCAGCCCCAGCATTTT. Translating it yields CASSEMGGHQPQHF.